Each of the 8 T cell receptor beta chains below was sequenced from the same sample in a study of blood T cell repertoires in COVID-19. Sequencing used immunoSEQ multiplex PCR; TCRdb keeps in-frame clones, though not all of them. The sample records some 140,000 clones, around 82% being singletons. What was sequenced was PBMCs or T cells enriched from blood (not recorded which). Receptors were obtained from a man between 35 and 55 years old with acute COVID-19.

This sequence joins TRBV14 and TRBJ2-5; 10 bases match TRBD2. The CDR3 covers 16 residues. V trimming: 1 base; J trimming: 5 bases; junction bases outside the gene matches: 7. Germline V gene lookup returns CDR1 SGHDN and CDR2 FVKESK. CDR3: CASSQGTSGARETQYF. CDR3 nucleotide sequence: TGTGCCAGCAGCCAAGGAACTAGCGGGGCCCGGGAGACCCAGTACTTC.

This clone occurred once. The chain employs TRBV25-1 and TRBJ2-1; D perhaps matches TRBD1 (5 bases). The V gene's germline CDR1 is MGHDK and CDR2 SYGVNS. V lost 4 bases and J 7 bases, leaving 20 bases between the germline ends. The CDR3 consists of 16 residues. The CDR3 spells CASSGETGLITNEQFF. CDR3 sequence (DNA): TGTGCCAGCAGTGGCGAAACAGGTTTAATTACAAATGAGCAGTTCTTC.

The gene calls are TRBV15 and TRBJ2-3, with 9 bases matching TRBD2. The CDR3 is 17 amino acids. J lost 1 base, V lost 8 bases, and 13 bases had no gene match. Germline V gene data show CDR1 as LNHNV and CDR2 as YYDKDF (reference sequence). The CDR3 is CATAIPSGADGTDTQYF. The CDR3 bases are TGTGCCACCGCAATACCTAGCGGGGCCGACGGCACAGATACGCAGTATTTT.

This clone appeared once. The chain joins TRBV28 to TRBJ1-2; TRBD1 aligns across 8 bases. Unmatched junction bases numbered 11, after V lost 6 bases and J lost 5 bases. The CDR3 spans 15 residues. Germline values: CDR1 MDHEN, CDR2 SYDVKM. The CDR3: CASRKSGTGNYGYTF. CDR3 nucleotides: TGTGCCAGCAGAAAATCCGGGACAGGAAATTATGGCTACACCTTC.

The rearrangement uses TRBV4-3 and TRBJ2-3; the match to TRBD2 covers 15 bases. CDR1 and CDR2 (germline): LGHNA, YSLEER. Germline trimming cut 4 bases from V and 5 bases from J; bases unmatched to any gene: 4. CDR3 size: 16 residues. CDR3 loop: CASSPLGLAGGDTQYF. In nucleotides, the CDR3 is TGCGCCAGCAGCCCCTTGGGACTAGCGGGAGGAGATACGCAGTATTTT.

The rearrangement joins TRBV28 to TRBJ2-7, with 8 bases identical to TRBD1. Germline lookup yields CDR1 MDHEN and CDR2 SYDVKM. The CDR3 runs to 16 residues. The ends lost 5 bases at V and 4 bases at J; junction bases unmatched: 13. The CDR3 region is CASSPYKGQGWYEQYF. In nucleotides, the CDR3 is TGTGCCAGCAGTCCATACAAAGGACAGGGTTGGTACGAGCAGTACTTC.

This rearrangement joins TRBV14 to TRBJ2-5, with a tentative D call TRBD2 (5 bases). CDR1 is SGHDN and CDR2 is FVKESK in the germline V gene. The CDR3 is made up of 16 amino acids. The ends were cut back, 1 base at V and 3 bases at J, with 15 bases in the middle. The CDR3 loop is CASSQAFGGVKETQYF. The CDR3 coding sequence is TGTGCCAGCAGCCAAGCATTCGGAGGAGTGAAAGAGACCCAGTACTTC.

This clone was recorded once. The rearrangement uses TRBV9 and TRBJ1-1; tentative D call: TRBD1 (5 bases). V gave up 0 bases and J gave up 1 base, with 10 bases separating them. Per the germline V gene, CDR1 is SGDLS and CDR2 is YYNGEE. The CDR3 extends over 15 amino acids. The CDR3 DNA follows: TGTGCCAGCAGCGTAGGAAACAGGCAGAACACTGAAGCTTTCTTT. Translating it yields CASSVGNRQNTEAFF.